This TCR beta chain was recorded in a study of graft-versus-host responses after intestinal transplantation. For the study at large: Every one of the recipients received anti-thymocyte globulin induction and afterwards took tacrolimus and steroids for approximately three years.

The repertoire was sequenced with immunoSEQ multiplex PCR; TCRdb's copy has only in-frame clones and lacks some. Found here are around 110,000 clones, 90% of them singletons; the top ten hold over 0.15%. Germline V lookup: CDR1 SGHDT, CDR2 YYEEEE. The V and J ends lost 0 bases and 4 bases respectively, with 10 bases between them. The CDR3 contains 14 residues. Whole-study findings and limits: Researchers found GvH clones in recipient marrow, and some showed up first in ileum or blood.

Concerning this clone: Its cognate antigen is unknown.

This chain connects TRBV5-6 to TRBJ1-2; the D is unclear. The clonotype was recovered from a human donor who received an intestinal transplant. The specimen was unstimulated CD4+ T cells sorted from spleen or lymph node cells, collected before intestinal transplant. The CDR3 reads CASSLGQVPYGYTF. CDR3 nucleotide sequence: TGTGCCAGCAGCTTGGGGCAGGTCCCCTATGGCTACACCTTC.